This is a list of T cell receptor beta chains from one sample in a study of CD8+ T cells in alopecia areata. Assay: immunoSEQ multiplex PCR; the TCRdb copy retains only in-frame clones and omits some. Of fewer than 110,000 clones detected, around 84% appear once; the ten largest clones hold 11%. Material: CD8+ T cells sorted from blood, obtained around week 34, from a patient treated with tofacitinib. The receptors were sampled from a human donor with alopecia areata. CDR3s include the opening cysteine and the closing phenylalanine or tryptophan. The order of the fields is D gene, J gene, clone size, V gene, CDR3 protein, CDR3 DNA. D genes are given only for firm matches. Not all rows give a size; the values are once, few, many and, for expanded clones, a class.

-	TRBJ2-7	-	TRBV7-9	CASSLEGAYEQYF	TGTGCCAGCAGCTTGGAAGGGGCCTACGAGCAGTACTTC
-	TRBJ2-5	-	TRBV6-5	CASSYMGPSAETQYF	TGTGCCAGCAGTTACATGGGTCCGAGTGCGGAGACCCAGTACTTC
-	TRBJ2-7	-	TRBV29-1	CSVAHGQSYEQYF	TGCAGCGTTGCGCACGGACAGTCCTACGAGCAGTACTTC
TRBD1	TRBJ2-2	-	TRBV19	CASSIPGTGITGELFF	TGTGCCAGTAGTATACCCGGGACAGGAATCACCGGGGAGCTGTTTTTT
-	TRBJ2-7	-	TRBV30	CAWRQGFLYEQYF	TGTGCCTGGAGACAAGGATTCCTATACGAGCAGTACTTC
-	TRBJ2-2	-	TRBV5-1	CASSSTPTGQNTGELFF	TGCGCCAGCAGCTCCACACCCACAGGGCAGAACACCGGGGAGCTGTTTTTT
-	TRBJ2-7	-	TRBV27	CASSFSGDEQYF	TGTGCCAGCAGTTTCTCAGGGGACGAGCAGTACTTC
-	TRBJ2-1	-	TRBV6-1	CASSDHSSSNEQFF	TGTGCCAGCAGTGATCACAGCTCAAGCAATGAGCAGTTCTTC
TRBD1	TRBJ2-1	-	TRBV7-9	CASSLWLGDGTAYNEQFF	TGTGCCAGCAGCTTATGGTTGGGTGACGGGACAGCGTACAATGAGCAGTTCTTC
-	TRBJ2-5	-	TRBV13	CASSLNREETQYF	TGTGCCAGCAGCTTAAACAGGGAAGAGACCCAGTACTTC
TRBD2	TRBJ2-1	-	TRBV2	CAAERELAGANEQFF	TGTGCCGCCGAGAGGGAACTAGCGGGAGCCAATGAGCAGTTCTTC
-	TRBJ2-7	-	TRBV4-1	CASSQGTPGVYEQYF	TGCGCCAGCAGCCAAGGAACCCCCGGGGTGTACGAGCAGTACTTC
-	TRBJ2-2	-	TRBV11-1	CASSPRAGIFGTGELFF	TGTGCCAGCAGCCCCCGGGCCGGAATCTTCGGCACCGGGGAGCTGTTTTTT
-	TRBJ1-2	-	TRBV20-1	CSASPLDDYTF	TGCAGTGCTAGCCCCCTCGACGACTACACCTTC
-	TRBJ1-1	-	TRBV11-2	CASSLFMLSKGNTEAFF	TGTGCCAGCAGCTTATTCATGCTTAGTAAGGGGAACACTGAAGCTTTCTTT
TRBD2	TRBJ2-3	-	TRBV10-1	CASSEGSGRADTQYF	TGCGCCAGCAGTGAGGGAAGCGGGAGGGCTGATACGCAGTATTTT
TRBD1	TRBJ2-6	once	TRBV30	CALRRGLTGANVLTF	TGTGCCTTACGAAGGGGGCTAACGGGGGCCAACGTCCTGACTTTC
-	TRBJ1-4	-	TRBV28	CASSLEGRRGEKLFF	TGTGCCAGCAGTTTAGAGGGGCGTCGAGGCGAAAAACTGTTTTTT
-	TRBJ2-7	-	TRBV5-1	CASRTDYEQYF	TGCGCCAGCAGGACCGACTACGAGCAGTACTTC
-	TRBJ2-4	-	TRBV27	CASSPRDNPGDIQYF	TGTGCCAGCAGTCCCCGGGACAATCCGGGTGACATTCAGTACTTC
-	TRBJ2-7	-	TRBV9	CASSVDWLTGQEQYF	TGTGCCAGCAGCGTAGATTGGCTCACCGGGCAGGAGCAGTACTTC
-	TRBJ2-4	-	TRBV7-2	CASSSPTSFDIQYF	TGTGCCAGCAGCTCCCCGACTAGTTTTGACATTCAGTACTTC
-	TRBJ1-1	-	TRBV6-5	CASSYGQNTEAFF	TGTGCCAGCAGTTACGGACAAAACACTGAAGCTTTCTTT
TRBD1	TRBJ2-3	once	TRBV4-1	CASSPDGAGGTGEGTDTQYF	TGCGCCAGCAGCCCCGACGGGGCAGGGGGCACGGGGGAGGGCACAGATACGCAGTATTTT
-	TRBJ2-1	-	TRBV7-9	CASSPRGSYNEQFF	TGTGCCAGCAGCCCCCGGGGCTCCTACAATGAGCAGTTCTTC
TRBD1	TRBJ2-2	-	TRBV7-3	CASSPSGTDNGELFF	TGTGCCAGCAGCCCGTCCGGGACAGATAACGGGGAGCTGTTTTTT
-	TRBJ2-1	-	TRBV30	CAWNLRDLINEQFF	TGTGCCTGGAACCTCCGGGACTTGATCAATGAGCAGTTCTTC
-	TRBJ1-1	-	TRBV7-8	CASSLQSTEAFF	TGTGCCAGCAGCCTGCAGTCGACTGAAGCTTTCTTT
-	TRBJ2-3	once	TRBV7-9	CASSFPDTQYF	TGTGCCAGCAGCTTCCCAGATACGCAGTATTTT
-	TRBJ1-1	-	TRBV4-2	CASSQDRRPMNTEAFF	TGTGCCAGCAGCCAAGATCGGCGACCGATGAACACTGAAGCTTTCTTT
-	TRBJ2-1	once	TRBV19	CATVPTPGNEQFF	TGTGCCACCGTGCCTACCCCTGGGAATGAGCAGTTCTTC
-	TRBJ1-1	once	TRBV5-1	CASSLLEGMNTEAFF	TGCGCCAGCAGCTTGCTCGAGGGAATGAACACTGAAGCTTTCTTT
-	TRBJ2-1	-	TRBV14	CASKPSGDEQFF	TGTGCCAGCAAACCGTCCGGCGATGAGCAGTTCTTC
TRBD1	TRBJ2-2	-	TRBV2	CASSVTGGAGELFF	TGTGCCAGCAGTGTTACAGGGGGTGCCGGGGAGCTGTTTTTT
TRBD1	TRBJ1-2	-	TRBV5-6	CASSAGTAYGYTF	TGTGCCAGCAGCGCTGGGACAGCCTATGGCTACACCTTC
TRBD1	TRBJ2-7	-	TRBV29-1	CSVEDRGQGPDYEQYF	TGCAGCGTTGAAGATCGGGGACAGGGACCGGACTACGAGCAGTACTTC
TRBD2	TRBJ2-5	-	TRBV5-1	CASSSSRSGAYQETQYF	TGCGCCAGCAGCTCGTCCCGAAGCGGGGCGTACCAAGAGACCCAGTACTTC
-	TRBJ2-1	-	TRBV19	CASSATVDDGRHNEQFF	TGTGCCAGTAGTGCGACAGTCGATGACGGCCGTCACAATGAGCAGTTCTTC
-	TRBJ2-3	-	TRBV4-1	CASSQVGTDTQYF	TGCGCCAGCAGCCAAGTAGGGACAGATACGCAGTATTTT
-	TRBJ2-7	-	TRBV5-4	CASRTGVQNEQYF	TGTGCCAGCCGAACGGGGGTGCAAAACGAGCAGTACTTC
-	TRBJ2-3	-	TRBV28	CASSVVGSTDTQYF	TGTGCCAGCAGCGTTGTGGGCTCCACAGATACGCAGTATTTT
-	TRBJ2-5	-	TRBV7-2	CASSRPRGPGETQYF	TGTGCCAGCAGCAGGCCGCGGGGCCCCGGGGAGACCCAGTACTTC
TRBD2	TRBJ2-3	once	TRBV9	CASSVDGGGFTDTQYF	TGTGCCAGCAGCGTAGACGGCGGGGGGTTCACAGATACGCAGTATTTT
-	TRBJ2-2	once	TRBV4-1	CASSHPTAGELFF	TGCGCCAGCAGCCATCCGACGGCCGGGGAGCTGTTTTTT
-	TRBJ2-2	-	TRBV29-1	CSVGTANTGELFF	TGCAGCGTCGGGACCGCGAACACCGGGGAGCTGTTTTTT
-	TRBJ2-7	-	TRBV2	CASSESQGLSYEQYF	TGTGCCAGCAGTGAAAGCCAGGGGCTCTCCTACGAGCAGTACTTC
TRBD1	TRBJ2-1	-	TRBV4-1	CASSPGQGALGEQFF	TGCGCCAGCAGTCCGGGACAGGGGGCGTTAGGGGAGCAGTTCTTC
TRBD2	TRBJ2-1	-	TRBV19	CASSIGLAGVDEQFF	TGTGCCAGTAGTATTGGCCTAGCGGGAGTAGATGAGCAGTTCTTC
-	TRBJ2-7	-	TRBV7-9	CASSESYEQYF	TGTGCCAGCAGCGAAAGTTACGAGCAGTACTTC
-	TRBJ2-3	-	TRBV5-1	CATLDLGTDTQYF	TGCGCCACCCTGGATTTAGGCACAGATACGCAGTATTTT
-	TRBJ2-5	-	TRBV7-9	CASTTMKETQYF	TGTGCCAGCACCACAATGAAAGAGACCCAGTACTTC
-	TRBJ2-3	-	TRBV21-1	CASSREGPTDTQYF	TGTGCCAGCAGCAGAGAGGGACCGACAGATACGCAGTATTTT
-	TRBJ1-1	once	TRBV25-1	CASSESENMNTEAFF	TGTGCCAGCAGTGAGAGCGAAAACATGAACACTGAAGCTTTCTTT
-	TRBJ2-3	-	TRBV5-4	CASSLGQASTDTQYF	TGTGCCAGCAGCTTGGGACAGGCCAGCACAGATACGCAGTATTTT
-	TRBJ2-1	-	TRBV11-3	CASSPEAGAYNEQFF	TGTGCCAGCAGCCCGGAGGCAGGGGCTTACAATGAGCAGTTCTTC